This TCR beta chain derives from a study of blood T cells in healthy people across ages. Overall study: Per two T cells, template switching captured roughly one barcoded beta molecule.

The germline V gene has CDR1 MNHEY and CDR2 SMNVEV (reference sequence). The CDR3 runs 15 residues. Trimming left V 3 bases short and J 2 bases short, with 14 bases between. Healthy Caucasian individuals from Russia aged about 6 to 95 were enrolled as donors. Samples each had at least 5.5 micrograms of total RNA extracted. There are a few counts of this clonotype. It was with a sample-barcoded 5' primer and a J-beta primer mix that a second PCR of roughly 7 to 12 cycles was run. Each cDNA was tagged by a template-switch adaptor containing 12 random nucleotides. MiXCR was run by TCRdb on the 5' RACE reads, yielding one entry per CDR3 protein. The profile shows about 1.4 million distinct CDR3 sequences, 59% of them singletons.

This chain connects TRBV27 to TRBJ2-7, with D possibly being TRBD2 (6 bases). Sample: blood. This receptor was taken from a young man in good health. Written as DNA, the CDR3 is TGTGCCAGCAGTTTTTCGGGGAGGATCGCCTACGAGCAGTACTTC. It yields the protein CASSFSGRIAYEQYF.